The 25 T cell receptor beta chains below all came from one sample that was sequenced in a study of blood T cell repertoires in COVID-19. The repertoire was sequenced with immunoSEQ multiplex PCR; TCRdb's copy has only in-frame clones and lacks some. Of 100,000 to 150,000 clones in the sample, approximately 88% were seen once. Sequenced material: peripheral blood. The receptors come from a woman older than 75 with acute or convalescent COVID-19.

This chain connects TRBV23-1 to TRBJ2-1; TRBD2 might be the D (5 bases). TRBV23-1 is recorded as an ORF, its role being uncertain. The CDR3 spans 14 residues. Trimming stripped 0 bases from V and 9 bases from J, with 12 bases between. CDR3 DNA: TGCGCCAGCAGTCAATCGGAGAGTGGGAGTGAGCAGTTCTTC. It codes for CASSQSESGSEQFF.

This clone has only a few counts. V is TRBV7-9 and J is TRBJ1-2; D is possibly TRBD1 (5 bases). V gave up 1 base and J gave up 4 bases, with 13 bases separating them. The germline V gene encodes CDR1 SEHNR and CDR2 FQNEAQ (reference sequence). This CDR3 region has 15 residues. The CDR3 DNA reads as TGTGCCAGCAGCTTAGGAGCGGGGACTAGCTATGGCTACACCTTC. Translated, it gives CASSLGAGTSYGYTF.

This chain joins TRBV15 and TRBJ2-7; 8 nucleotides line up with TRBD1. CDR1 is LNHNV, CDR2 YYDKDF, per germline (reference sequence). V shed 3 bases, J shed 5 bases, and the junction held 9 bases outside the gene matches. The CDR3 loop spans 15 amino acids. CDR3 amino acids: CATSRGGQGIHEQYF. For the CDR3, the DNA is TGTGCCACCAGCAGGGGTGGACAGGGTATCCACGAGCAGTACTTC.

This rearrangement joins TRBV7-2 to TRBJ1-1, with 9 bases lining up with TRBD1. The V gene's germline CDR1 is SGHTA and CDR2 FQGNSA. The CDR3 sequence is 14 residues long. Trimming took 8 bases from V and 5 from J; bases not matched to a gene: 9. The CDR3 region has the DNA TGTGCCAGCGGGGACAGGGTTTTCGGTACTGAAGCTTTCTTT. As protein: CASGDRVFGTEAFF.

This chain joins TRBV19 and TRBJ2-3; possibly TRBD2 for D (6 bases). The V gene's germline CDR1 is LNHDA and CDR2 SQIVND (reference sequence). CDR3 length: 14 amino acids. V shed 4 bases and J shed 4 bases, with 12 bases lying between them. The CDR3 nucleotides are TGTGCCAGTAGTACCCAGGGCGGGGCAGATACGCAGTATTTT. Its protein product is CASSTQGGADTQYF.

The genes are TRBV18 and TRBJ1-4; perhaps TRBD1 as D (5 bases). V lost 1 base and J lost 8, with 17 bases in between. This CDR3 has 16 residues. Germline-derived CDR1 and CDR2 are KGHSH and LQKENI. Written as DNA, the CDR3 is TGTGCCAGCTCACCACAGGCTGCAGGGCGGATCGAAAAACTGTTTTTT. Protein product: CASSPQAAGRIEKLFF. Complete variable domain (other parts from reference TRBV18 and TRBJ1-4): NAGVMQNPRHLVRRRGQEARLRCSPMKGHSHVYWYRQLPEEGLKFMVYLQKENIIDESGMPKERFSAEFPKEGPSILRIQQVVRGDSAAYFCASSPQAAGRIEKLFFGSGTQLSVL.

The J gene is TRBJ2-5, the V gene TRBV3-1 (or the pseudogene TRBV3-2); TRBD2 aligns across 9 bases. The junction had 13 bases not matched to a gene; V was cut back by 1 base and J by 7 bases. The CDR3 runs to 17 residues. Germline lookup yields CDR1 LGHDT and CDR2 YNNKEL (reference sequence). The CDR3 here is CASSQGPGAGGLGTQYF. In nucleotides, the CDR3 is TGTGCCAGCAGCCAAGGCCCCGGTGCGGGAGGGCTCGGGACCCAGTACTTC.

This chain links TRBV6-6 with TRBJ1-2; 8 nucleotides match TRBD1. CDR3 length: 13 residues. Losses at the gene ends were 5 bases for V and 5 bases for J; bases not matched to a gene: 4. Germline CDR1 is MNHNY and CDR2 is SVGAGI (reference sequence). The CDR3: CASSRTGPYGYTF. The DNA for the CDR3 is TGTGCCAGCAGTCGGACAGGGCCATATGGCTACACCTTC.

This clone was counted once. The chain recombines TRBV3-1 (or the pseudogene TRBV3-2) with TRBJ2-3; D is ambiguous. The germline V and J ends were trimmed by 4 bases and 4 bases, with 6 bases remaining between them. From germline, CDR1 is LGHDT and CDR2 YNNKEL (reference sequence). The CDR3 is 12 amino acids. CDR3 bases: TGTGCCAGCAGCCTCCTTTCAGATACGCAGTATTTT. Translating gives CASSLLSDTQYF.

The CDR3 coding sequence is TGTGCCAGCCCCAATTCAGACTTAGAGATTCAGCCCCAGCATTTT. Residues: CASPNSDLEIQPQHF. J is TRBJ1-5 and V is TRBV11-3; no reliable D call. V dropped 8 bases and J dropped 6 bases, with 20 bases sitting between them. Looked up from germline, CDR1 is SGHNT and CDR2 is YENEEA. The CDR3 has 15 amino acids. The full variable domain, with the rest looked up from reference TRBV11-3 and TRBJ1-5, is EAGVVQSPRYKIIEKKQPVAFWCNPISGHNTLYWYLQNLGQGPELLIRYENEEAVDDSQLPKDRFSAERLKGVDSTLKIQPAELGDSAVYLCASPNSDLEIQPQHFGDGTRLSIL.

The chain couples TRBV30 to TRBJ1-2; D remains unclear. CDR1 is GTSNPN and CDR2 is SVGIG in the germline V gene (reference sequence). V was clipped by 1 base and J by 1 base, with 13 bases between them. The CDR3 is 15 residues long. The CDR3 DNA reads as TGTGCCTGGAGTGGGCCTCTAGGAAATAACTATGGCTACACCTTC. This translates into CAWSGPLGNNYGYTF.

The chain employs TRBV6-6 and TRBJ1-2, with a weak D call TRBD1 (6 bases). This CDR3 comprises 15 residues. Trimming took off 1 base at V and 6 bases at J, with 15 bases between the two ends. The germline V gene has CDR1 MNHNY and CDR2 SVGAGI (reference sequence). The CDR3: CASSYLSGQGNGYTF. CDR3 sequence (DNA): TGTGCCAGCAGTTACTTAAGCGGTCAGGGGAATGGCTACACCTTC.

The rearrangement links TRBV21-1 to TRBJ1-1; the tabulated D call, TRBD1, remains unverified against the DNA. TRBV21-1 is reported as a pseudogene. The CDR3 covers 15 residues. The CDR3 sequence: CASTRDRAMNTEAFF. In nucleotides, the CDR3 is TGTGCCAGCACCCGGGACAGGGCCATGAACACTGAAGCTTTCTTT.

The V gene is TRBV5-6, the J gene TRBJ1-2, with D possibly TRBD1 on 6 matching bases. Germline CDR1 and CDR2: SGHDT and YYEEEE. This CDR3 has 12 amino acids. V dropped 4 bases and J dropped 5 bases, with 9 bases sitting between them. CDR3 in amino acids: CASSQGRYGYTF. The CDR3 bases are TGTGCCAGCAGCCAGGGGCGGTATGGCTACACCTTC.

The gene calls are TRBV7-9 and TRBJ2-7; the D is unclear. V lost 5 bases, J lost 5 bases, and 16 bases lay in between. Germline assignment: CDR1 SEHNR and CDR2 FQNEAQ (reference sequence). The CDR3 runs to 14 residues. The CDR3 DNA reads as TGTGCCAGCAGCCCCCTCTCACAGAACAACGAGCAGTACTTC. As protein: CASSPLSQNNEQYF.

The rearrangement uses TRBV27 and TRBJ2-5, with 8 nucleotides matching TRBD1. Trimming at V came to 5 bases and at J to 5 bases, leaving 7 bases not matched to a gene. This CDR3 has 14 amino acids. CDR1 and CDR2 from the germline V gene are MNHEY and SMNVEV (reference sequence). This CDR3 reads CASSLQGAWETQYF. The CDR3 DNA reads TGTGCCAGCAGTCTCCAGGGGGCTTGGGAGACCCAGTACTTC.

The chain couples TRBV6-1 to TRBJ1-1, with 9 nucleotides matching TRBD1. The CDR3 is 14 residues long. V was pared by 6 bases and J by 2 bases, with 4 bases of the junction left unmatched. Germline loops: CDR1 MNHNS, CDR2 SASEGT. This CDR3 is CASRDRGSNTEAFF. CDR3 coding DNA: TGTGCCAGCAGGGACAGGGGAAGCAACACTGAAGCTTTCTTT.

The genes are TRBV7-8 and TRBJ1-4, with D tentatively TRBD1 (5 bases). This CDR3 has 15 residues. The germline CDR1 and CDR2 sequences are SGHVS and FQNEAQ. The germline V and J ends were trimmed by 5 bases and 7 bases, with 17 bases remaining between them. The CDR3 protein is CASSPRWQGGEKLFF. The CDR3, as DNA: TGTGCCAGCAGCCCCAGGTGGCAGGGTGGTGAAAAACTGTTTTTT. Variable domain in full (rest from reference TRBV7-8 and TRBJ1-4): GAGVSQSPRYKVAKRGQDVALRCDPISGHVSLFWYQQALGQGPEFLTYFQNEAQLDKSGLPSDRFFAERPEGSVSTLKIQRTQQEDSAVYLCASSPRWQGGEKLFFGSGTQLSVL.

The V and J genes are TRBV2 and TRBJ2-3, with D possibly TRBD1 on 6 matching bases. V lost 5 bases to trimming and J lost 6 bases, with 12 bases between them. Per the germline V gene, CDR1 is SNHLY and CDR2 is FYNNEI. This CDR3 region has 13 residues. CDR3 loop: CASSLQGSDTQYF. The DNA of the CDR3 is TGTGCCAGCAGTTTACAGGGTTCGGATACGCAGTATTTT.

The chain is built from TRBV5-4 and TRBJ1-2; D remains ambiguous. This CDR3 has 12 amino acids. Trimming removed 0 bases from V and 7 bases from J, with 7 bases in between. The germline V gene encodes CDR1 SGHNT and CDR2 YYREEE (reference sequence). The DNA for the CDR3 is TGTGCCAGCAGCTTGGCCGAGGGTGGCTACACCTTC. Its protein is CASSLAEGGYTF.

The chain carries TRBV5-6 and TRBJ1-2, with 9 bases that match TRBD1. Germline V lookup: CDR1 SGHDT, CDR2 YYEEEE. This CDR3 has 15 amino acids. V was pared by 2 bases and J by 4 bases, with 6 bases of the junction left unmatched. The CDR3: CASSLQGAQGYGYTF. In nucleotides, the CDR3 is TGTGCCAGCAGCTTACAGGGGGCGCAGGGCTATGGCTACACCTTC.

The chain links TRBV18 to TRBJ1-1; possible D gene TRBD1, 5 bases. V lost 4 bases and J lost 1, with 7 bases in between. Germline-derived CDR1 and CDR2 are KGHSH and LQKENI. The CDR3 has 13 amino acids. The DNA for the CDR3 is TGTGCCAGCTCACATGACAGGAACACTGAAGCTTTCTTT. Protein sequence: CASSHDRNTEAFF.

V usage is TRBV29-1 and J usage is TRBJ2-3, with 10 positions matching TRBD1. The V and J ends lost 5 bases and 3 bases, in that order; junction bases with no gene match: 8. CDR3 length equals 15 residues. CDR1 is SQVTM, CDR2 ANQGSEA, per germline. CDR3 residues: CSVLRTGGTTDTQYF. The CDR3 bases are TGCAGCGTTCTAAGGACAGGGGGAACGACAGATACGCAGTATTTT.

The rearrangement links TRBV13 to TRBJ2-6; D call uncertain. Trimming took off 7 bases at V and 7 bases at J, with 11 bases between the two ends. The CDR3 loop spans 13 amino acids. Germline values: CDR1 PRHDT, CDR2 FYEKMQ (reference sequence). The CDR3 loop is CASKRSPANVLTF. The DNA for the CDR3 is TGTGCCAGCAAGAGGTCCCCTGCCAACGTCCTGACTTTC.

The chain carries TRBV12-5 and TRBJ2-1, with D possibly matching TRBD1 (6 bases). Trimming removed 5 bases from V and 7 bases from J, with 18 bases in between. CDR3 length equals 15 residues. Germline values: CDR1 LGHNT, CDR2 FRNRAP. This CDR3 is CASGPHRGGRNEQFF. The CDR3 DNA reads TGTGCTAGTGGTCCCCACCGAGGGGGAAGGAATGAGCAGTTCTTC.